The clone carrying this T cell receptor (beta chain) was observed at least ten times. This sample was taken from a study of T cells in Graves' hyperthyroidism and ophthalmopathy. Using RNA transcripts as the source, TCR beta CDR3 regions were amplified. Researchers ran a first-round RT-PCR on the TCR CDR3 using the HTBI primer set. In TCRdb, the multiplex PCR reads were re-called with MiXCR into one record per CDR3 protein. The sample carries about 600,000 distinct CDR3 sequences, 11% to 15% recorded once. Germline V gene sequence: CDR1 SEHNR, CDR2 FQNEAQ (reference sequence). V lost 2 bases and J lost 4, with 12 bases in between. The CDR3 has 14 residues.

The specimen was blood. The receptor was isolated from a woman aged 18-30 years with Graves' ophthalmopathy. The rearrangement uses TRBV7-9 and TRBJ2-7; D is undetermined. Written as DNA, the CDR3 is TGTGCCAGCAGCTTACCGCCCGACCCTTACGAGCAGTACTTC. Its protein is CASSLPPDPYEQYF.